This record covers a single T cell receptor beta chain. Its matching antigen is unknown. These data originate in a study of T-cell memory formation after mild COVID-19. Points from the study as a whole: CD4/CD8 balance held among clones contracting day 15 to 85, and later expanders leaned CD4+. Researchers found some responding clones in pre-infection memory, a sign that cross-reactive memory joined.

TCRdb fed the 5' RACE reads into MiXCR, producing one record per CDR3 protein. The sample has about 190,000 distinct CDR3 sequences; around 19% are singletons. With 2 bases removed from V and 1 base from J, the gap between germline ends came to 16 bases. Per the germline V gene, CDR1 is SGHDT and CDR2 is YYEEEE. This CDR3 comprises 17 residues. This TCR came from an adult woman who had mild COVID-19 (a few samples of this study predate the infection). Cell type and time point are not known. The source material was PBMCs or a T cell subset sorted from them (not recorded which). This chain joins TRBV5-6 and TRBJ2-4, with D possibly TRBD1 on 5 matching bases. CDR3 sequence: CASSFTVGAGAKNIQYF. CDR3 nucleotide sequence: TGTGCCAGCAGCTTCACGGTAGGGGCTGGGGCCAAAAACATTCAGTACTTC.